Listed here are 13 T cell receptor beta chains from one sample, sequenced in a study of cytomegalovirus exposure and HLA in healthy donors. This PCR relied on a set of 60 Vbeta primers and 13 Jbeta primers. The repertoire was sequenced with immunoSEQ multiplex PCR; TCRdb's copy has only in-frame clones and lacks some. The table lists approximately 160,000 clones, approximately 80% of them singletons. Material: PBMCs. These receptors all come from a male donor in good health and CMV-seropositive.

V is TRBV5-1 and J is TRBJ1-1; 10 bases are shared with TRBD1. The V gene end was trimmed by 3 bases and the J gene end by 2 bases; junction bases not matched to a gene: 4. Germline V gives CDR1 SGHRS, CDR2 YFSETQ. The CDR3 runs to 15 residues. CDR3 region: CASSWTGGVNTEAFF. CDR3 sequence (DNA): TGCGCCAGCAGCTGGACAGGGGGAGTAAACACTGAAGCTTTCTTT.

This clone was found a few times. The chain combines TRBV5-5 with TRBJ1-2; 10 nucleotides align to TRBD1. Losses at the gene ends were 4 bases for V and 4 bases for J; bases not matched to a gene: 7. Germline V gene lookup returns CDR1 SGHKS and CDR2 YYEKEE (reference sequence). This CDR3 comprises 15 residues. The CDR3 nucleotides are TGTGCCAGCAGCATCGGGACAGGGGAGGGCTATGGCTACACCTTC. Protein sequence: CASSIGTGEGYGYTF.

The chain has TRBV5-5 and TRBJ2-2; 8 positions match TRBD1. With 3 bases clipped from V and 5 bases from J, the junction kept 9 bases outside the gene matches. Per germline, CDR1 SGHKS and CDR2 YYEKEE (reference sequence). The CDR3 sequence is 16 residues long. The chain's CDR3 is CASSSTPGQGTGELFF. DNA of the CDR3: TGTGCCAGCAGCTCTACTCCTGGACAGGGAACCGGGGAGCTGTTTTTT.

The chain has TRBV25-1 and TRBJ1-2, with 10 bases lining up with TRBD1. This CDR3 has 16 residues. The J segment lost 6 bases and the V segment lost 3 bases, leaving 10 bases of the junction unmatched. Germline V gives CDR1 MGHDK, CDR2 SYGVNS. CDR3 nucleotides: TGTGCCAGCAGTGACCATTCCCGGGACAGGGGAAATGGCTACACCTTC. Translation gives CASSDHSRDRGNGYTF.

V usage is TRBV29-1 and J usage is TRBJ2-3; 10 bases map to TRBD2. Germline trimming cut 8 bases from V and 1 base from J; bases unmatched to any gene: 9. CDR3 length equals 15 residues. Germline values: CDR1 SQVTM, CDR2 ANQGSEA. CDR3 residues: CSSALAGARTDTQYF. The CDR3 DNA reads TGCAGCTCGGCCCTAGCGGGGGCCCGCACAGATACGCAGTATTTT.

This chain uses TRBV5-4 with TRBJ2-7; 7 bases agree with TRBD1. Per the germline V gene, CDR1 is SGHNT and CDR2 is YYREEE (reference sequence). The junction had 5 bases not matched to a gene; V was cut back by 4 bases and J by 1 base. CDR3 size: 14 residues. The CDR3 loop reads CASSPTTGSYEQYF. The CDR3 DNA sequence: TGTGCCAGCAGCCCGACGACAGGGTCCTACGAGCAGTACTTC.

Only a few counts were recorded for this clone. The rearrangement joins TRBV2 to TRBJ1-4; D possibly corresponds to TRBD1 (6 bases). This CDR3 spans 15 amino acids. Germline V gene lookup returns CDR1 SNHLY and CDR2 FYNNEI. The V end lost 3 bases, the J end lost 8 bases, and 16 bases lay between the germline ends. The CDR3 region has the DNA TGTGCCAGCAGTGATATGTGGCAGGGGAAGGAAAAACTGTTTTTT. This gives the protein CASSDMWQGKEKLFF.

The chain recombines TRBV2 with TRBJ1-2; TRBD1 aligns across 9 bases. Germline V gene lookup returns CDR1 SNHLY and CDR2 FYNNEI. J gave up 5 bases and V 7 bases, and 8 bases lay outside the gene matches. The CDR3 runs to 14 residues. The CDR3, as DNA: TGTGCCAGCATCGGGACAGGGCGCTTATATGGCTACACCTTC. Its translation is CASIGTGRLYGYTF.

The chain employs TRBV7-9 and TRBJ2-1; D remains unclear. This CDR3 has 15 residues. Trimming took 3 bases from V and 0 from J, leaving 9 bases between them. Germline values: CDR1 SEHNR, CDR2 FQNEAQ (reference sequence). The CDR3 region is CASSFGLSSYNEQFF. The CDR3 DNA is TGTGCCAGCAGCTTTGGTCTGAGCTCCTACAATGAGCAGTTCTTC.

Comment on this clone: This specimen includes other DNA sequences encoding the same CDR3. This chain connects TRBV6-5 to TRBJ2-7; 12 nucleotides match TRBD1. The trim removed 2 bases at V and 10 bases at J, leaving 9 bases unmatched. The CDR3 covers 15 residues. CDR1 MNHEY and CDR2 SVGAGI come from the germline V gene. The CDR3 region has the DNA TGTGCCAGCAGTTACATCGGGGACAGGGGGCGTGAACAGTACTTC. It is translated as CASSYIGDRGREQYF.

This clone occurred once. V is TRBV30 and J is TRBJ1-1; 9 bases are a match to TRBD1. Trimming removed 6 bases from V and 0 bases from J; junction bases left unmatched: 5. The germline V gene has CDR1 GTSNPN and CDR2 SVGIG (reference sequence). The CDR3 sequence is 14 residues long. In DNA, the CDR3 is TGTGCCTGCCAACAGGGGGCCGTGAACACTGAAGCTTTCTTT. Translating it yields CACQQGAVNTEAFF.

The rearrangement joins TRBV5-1 to TRBJ2-2; tentatively, D is TRBD2 (5 bases). V was clipped by 7 bases and J by 6 bases, with 13 bases between them. Germline CDR1 SGHRS, CDR2 YFSETQ. This CDR3 comprises 13 residues. CDR3 sequence reads: CASRGSGAGELFF. The CDR3, as DNA: TGCGCCAGCCGAGGGTCAGGAGCCGGGGAGCTGTTTTTT.

The chain is built from TRBV18 and TRBJ2-2; TRBD1 is a possible D gene (6 bases). The CDR3 loop spans 18 amino acids. V was clipped by 0 bases and J by 5 bases, with 19 bases between them. CDR1 KGHSH and CDR2 LQKENI come from the germline V gene. The CDR3 here is CASSPPLSGTPSTGELFF. CDR3 in DNA: TGTGCCAGCTCACCACCGTTGTCCGGGACACCCTCAACCGGGGAGCTGTTTTTT.